The 29 T cell receptor beta chains below all came from one sample that was sequenced in a study of cytomegalovirus exposure and HLA in healthy donors. PCR involved 60 Vbeta and 13 Jbeta primers. Generated by immunoSEQ multiplex PCR, the TCRdb table keeps only in-frame clones and is missing some. Here the sample spans around 160,000 clones, just under 75% being singletons. Sequenced sample: PBMCs. Receptors originate from a woman in her late teens or twenties in good health and CMV-seronegative.

This chain connects TRBV28 to TRBJ1-2; 7 nucleotides line up with TRBD1. The junction had 10 bases not matched to a gene; V was cut back by 2 bases and J by 4 bases. The CDR3 extends over 16 amino acids. CDR1 and CDR2 (germline): MDHEN, SYDVKM. The CDR3: CASSLSVGTVGYGYTF. The CDR3 nucleotides are TGTGCCAGCAGTTTAAGTGTCGGGACAGTTGGCTATGGCTACACCTTC.

The chain links TRBV7-2 to TRBJ1-4, with D possibly TRBD1 on 5 matching bases. The CDR3 has 15 residues. V was shortened by 5 bases and J by 8 bases, with 18 bases between the two germline ends. Per germline, CDR1 SGHTA and CDR2 FQGNSA. CDR3 coding DNA: TGTGCCAGCAGCCCGGGGGGTTACATCGGGGAAAAACTGTTTTTT. This translates into CASSPGGYIGEKLFF.

This clone came up a few times. V is TRBV7-3 and J is TRBJ2-7; tentatively, D is TRBD2 (5 bases). Trimming shortened V by 5 bases and J by 6 bases, and 20 bases separated the two germline ends. Per germline, CDR1 SGHTA and CDR2 FQGTGA. This CDR3 is built from 15 residues. CDR3 sequence: CASSPLGGYPSEQYF. As DNA, the CDR3 is TGTGCCAGCAGCCCCCTTGGCGGGTACCCTTCCGAGCAGTACTTC.

The chain links TRBV15 to TRBJ2-3, with D possibly matching TRBD2 (6 bases). CDR3 length: 18 residues. CDR1 is LNHNV, CDR2 YYDKDF, per germline (reference sequence). The V and J ends lost 1 base and 2 bases respectively, with 19 bases between them. This chain's CDR3 is CATSRGVRDLTLTDTQYF. The CDR3 nucleotides read TGTGCCACCAGCAGAGGGGTACGGGACTTGACTCTCACAGATACGCAGTATTTT.

The chain recombines TRBV7-3 with TRBJ2-1; D perhaps matches TRBD2 (6 bases). The CDR3 spans 14 residues. The germline V and J ends were trimmed by 5 bases and 8 bases, with 16 bases remaining between them. The germline gives CDR1 SGHTA, CDR2 FQGTGA. This CDR3 reads CASSVEGRRDEQFF. The CDR3 nucleotides read TGTGCCAGCAGCGTGGAGGGACGGAGAGATGAGCAGTTCTTC.

The rearrangement joins TRBV28 to TRBJ2-1; the match to TRBD2 covers 10 bases. The CDR3 is made up of 16 amino acids. Germline values: CDR1 MDHEN, CDR2 SYDVKM. V trimming: 6 bases; J trimming: 2 bases; junction bases outside the gene matches: 7. CDR3 nucleotide sequence: TGTGCCAGCAGATCTTTAGCGGGGGGTACCTACAATGAGCAGTTCTTC. This encodes CASRSLAGGTYNEQFF.

The chain links TRBV5-6 to TRBJ1-5, with D perhaps matching TRBD1 (6 bases). This CDR3 is built from 16 residues. Germline values: CDR1 SGHDT, CDR2 YYEEEE. The V gene lost 3 bases and the J gene lost 3 bases, with 16 bases spanning the gap. The CDR3 sequence: CASSYLGQNPNQPQHF. In nucleotides, the CDR3 is TGTGCCAGCAGCTACCTTGGACAGAATCCCAATCAGCCCCAGCATTTT.

The chain couples TRBV19 to TRBJ2-3; 10 bases line up with TRBD1. Germline V lookup: CDR1 LNHDA, CDR2 SQIVND (reference sequence). The V segment lost 7 bases and the J segment 3 bases; nucleotides outside the gene matches: 7. The CDR3 has 15 amino acids. DNA for the CDR3: TGTGCCAGTAACCGACCGGGACAGGGGACAGATACGCAGTATTTT. Translating gives CASNRPGQGTDTQYF. Complete variable domain (other parts from reference TRBV19 and TRBJ2-3): DGGITQSPKYLFRKEGQNVTLSCEQNLNHDAMYWYRQDPGQGLRLIYYSQIVNDFQKGDIAEGYSVSREKKESFPLTVTSAQKNPTAFYLCASNRPGQGTDTQYFGPGTRLTVL.

The chain combines TRBV9 with TRBJ2-3; possibly TRBD1 for D (5 bases). CDR3 size: 18 residues. CDR1 SGDLS and CDR2 YYNGEE come from the germline V gene. Trimming pared 0 bases from V and 1 base from J, leaving 18 bases between. CDR3 amino acids: CASSVDPGWSFGTDTQYF. The CDR3 DNA follows: TGTGCCAGCAGCGTAGATCCAGGGTGGAGTTTTGGCACAGATACGCAGTATTTT.

CDR3 sequence (DNA): TGTGCCAGCAGGGTCGGGACAATAAACACCGGGGAGCTGTTTTTT. This gives the protein CASRVGTINTGELFF. This chain links TRBV25-1 with TRBJ2-2, with a possible D match to TRBD1 (6 bases). Trimming pared 6 bases from V and 2 bases from J, leaving 13 bases between. The germline gives CDR1 MGHDK, CDR2 SYGVNS. This CDR3 has 15 amino acids.

This clone was counted only a few times. J is TRBJ1-2 and V is TRBV4-2, with D perhaps TRBD1 (6 bases). V lost 4 bases and J lost 5, with 14 bases in between. Germline V gives CDR1 LGHNA, CDR2 YNFKEQ. The CDR3 contains 14 residues. The chain's CDR3 is CASSLRGGGYGYTF. The CDR3 region has the DNA TGTGCCAGCAGCCTCAGGGGAGGGGGTTATGGCTACACCTTC.

This clone was detected only a few times. The chain joins TRBV5-8 to TRBJ1-5; D is possibly TRBD1 (6 bases). The V end lost 4 bases, the J end lost 5 bases, and 13 bases lay between the germline ends. The CDR3 contains 14 residues. Germline V gene sequence: CDR1 SGHTS, CDR2 YDEGEE. DNA for the CDR3: TGTGCCAGCAGCCCTCGGGACACCCATCAGCCCCAGCATTTT. It yields the protein CASSPRDTHQPQHF.

The chain has TRBV27 and TRBJ1-3; D perhaps matches TRBD1 (6 bases). The CDR3 is 15 amino acids. V was shortened by 6 bases and J by 0 bases, with 12 bases between the two germline ends. The germline V gene has CDR1 MNHEY and CDR2 SMNVEV (reference sequence). The CDR3 sequence: CASRTTGRSGNTIYF. The CDR3 DNA is TGTGCCAGCAGAACGACAGGCCGCTCTGGAAACACCATATATTTT.

The rearrangement uses TRBV9 and TRBJ2-1, with 7 bases aligning to TRBD2. The junction had 17 bases not matched to a gene; V was cut back by 4 bases and J by 10 bases. The germline gives CDR1 SGDLS, CDR2 YYNGEE. The CDR3 covers 16 residues. As DNA, the CDR3 is TGTGCCAGCAGCCCACTGTGGGACTATCTAAAGGGGGAGCAGTTCTTC. It codes for CASSPLWDYLKGEQFF.

This CDR3 reads CASSYRGRETQYF. The CDR3 region has the DNA TGTGCCAGCAGCTACAGGGGGCGAGAGACCCAGTACTTC. The genes are TRBV7-9 and TRBJ2-5; 9 nucleotides match TRBD1. This CDR3 spans 13 amino acids. Germline V CDR1 and CDR2: SEHNR, FQNEAQ (reference sequence). V lost 4 bases to trimming and J lost 4 bases; unmatched junction nucleotides: 1.

The chain has TRBV5-4 and TRBJ2-7; 11 bases agree with TRBD2. J was trimmed by 4 bases and V by 5 bases; bases with no gene match: 8. Germline loops: CDR1 SGHNT, CDR2 YYREEE (reference sequence). The CDR3 sequence is 15 residues long. CDR3 residues: CASSNEGLAVYEQYF. As DNA, the CDR3 is TGTGCCAGCAGTAACGAGGGACTAGCGGTTTACGAGCAGTACTTC.

This clone was counted between two and nine times. The V gene is TRBV27, the J gene TRBJ2-1; D not certain. Trimming removed 4 bases from V and 2 bases from J, with 6 bases in between. This CDR3 has 13 residues. The germline CDR1 and CDR2 sequences are MNHEY and SMNVEV (reference sequence). The chain's CDR3 is CASSSYPYNEQFF. CDR3 DNA: TGTGCCAGCAGTTCTTATCCCTACAATGAGCAGTTCTTC.

The chain couples TRBV6-6 to TRBJ1-1, with 8 bases identical to TRBD1. The CDR3 length is 13 residues. V shed 6 bases and J 3 bases; nucleotides not matched to a gene: 3. The germline V gene has CDR1 MNHNY and CDR2 SVGAGI (reference sequence). The DNA for the CDR3 is TGTGCCAGCAGGTTACAGGGGGACACTGAAGCTTTCTTT. Translated, it gives CASRLQGDTEAFF.

Only a few counts were recorded for this clone. This chain joins TRBV5-5 and TRBJ1-1; 7 nucleotides line up with TRBD1. The CDR3 runs 14 residues. Germline V gene data show CDR1 as SGHKS and CDR2 as YYEKEE (reference sequence). The J segment lost 6 bases and the V segment lost 0 bases, leaving 5 bases of the junction unmatched. CDR3 in DNA: TGTGCCAGCAGCTTGGCCAGGGGGTTCGCTGAAGCTTTCTTT. Protein sequence: CASSLARGFAEAFF.

The gene calls are TRBV11-2 and TRBJ2-5; D is possibly TRBD1 (5 bases). The germline V and J ends were trimmed by 5 bases and 1 base, with 14 bases remaining between them. The length of the CDR3 is 15 residues. The germline gives CDR1 SGHAT, CDR2 FQNNGV. CDR3 region: CASSLGRQGQETQYF. CDR3 coding DNA: TGTGCCAGCAGCCTAGGGCGGCAGGGCCAAGAGACCCAGTACTTC.

This sequence joins TRBV28 and TRBJ2-1; D perhaps matches TRBD1 (5 bases). Germline values: CDR1 MDHEN, CDR2 SYDVKM. Deletions cut 5 bases from V and 7 bases from J, with 15 bases between. The CDR3 has 14 residues. The CDR3 is CASSPGQGANEQFF. Here the CDR3 DNA reads TGTGCCAGCAGTCCCGGTCAAGGGGCAAATGAGCAGTTCTTC.

In this sample, this clone turned up a few times. This chain uses TRBV11-2 with TRBJ2-7, with no clear D. CDR3 size: 14 residues. The V gene's germline CDR1 is SGHAT and CDR2 FQNNGV. Between the trimmed V and J ends, which lost 1 base and 2 bases, there was a span of 9 bases. The CDR3 is CASSLGNLPYEQYF. CDR3 DNA sequence: TGTGCCAGCAGCTTAGGTAATCTCCCCTACGAGCAGTACTTC.

This sequence joins TRBV6-6 and TRBJ2-2, with D perhaps TRBD2 (5 bases). Trimming shortened V by 6 bases and J by 4 bases, and 12 bases separated the two germline ends. CDR1 and CDR2 from the germline V gene are MNHNY and SVGAGI (reference sequence). This CDR3 is built from 14 residues. The CDR3 DNA reads TGTGCCAGCAGCCTAGAGCGGACCACCGGGGAGCTGTTTTTT. Translation gives CASSLERTTGELFF.

V gene TRBV27 combines with J gene TRBJ1-1; no reliable D call. Deletions cut 7 bases from V and 0 bases from J, with 12 bases between. Germline CDR1 MNHEY, CDR2 SMNVEV (reference sequence). The CDR3 is made up of 14 amino acids. This CDR3 is CASISRRMNTEAFF. CDR3 bases: TGTGCCAGCATATCACGCAGGATGAACACTGAAGCTTTCTTT.

This clone was seen a handful of times. J is TRBJ2-7 and V is TRBV12-5; D is undetermined. V lost 1 base and J 0 bases, leaving 4 bases between the germline ends. Germline-derived CDR1 and CDR2 are LGHNT and FRNRAP. This CDR3 contains 13 residues. CDR3 sequence (DNA): TGTGCTAGTGGTTTGGGGGGCTCCTACGAGCAGTACGTC. Its protein product is CASGLGGSYEQYV.

The chain links TRBV28 to TRBJ1-5; D is ambiguous. Germline CDR1 is MDHEN and CDR2 is SYDVKM. V was clipped by 2 bases and J by 6 bases, with 20 bases between them. The CDR3 is 17 amino acids. The CDR3 protein is CASSLPNSRRRGQPQHF. The CDR3 DNA reads TGTGCCAGCAGTTTACCTAACAGCCGCAGACGGGGTCAGCCCCAGCATTTT.

V is TRBV7-3 and J is TRBJ1-5; a weak D match, TRBD1 (6 bases). Germline CDR1 is SGHTA and CDR2 is FQGTGA. The CDR3 is 16 residues long. The germline V and J ends were trimmed by 5 bases and 2 bases, with 16 bases remaining between them. The CDR3 nucleotides are TGTGCCAGCAGCCTACTCCAACAGGGATGCAATCAGCCCCAGCATTTT. Translating it yields CASSLLQQGCNQPQHF.

J is TRBJ2-2 and V is TRBV19; 7 bases line up with TRBD2. The CDR3 is 15 amino acids. Germline V gene sequence: CDR1 LNHDA, CDR2 SQIVND (reference sequence). V shed 5 bases and J 4 bases; nucleotides not matched to a gene: 7. The CDR3 sequence is CASSLWTRGTGELFF. The CDR3 DNA is TGTGCCAGTAGTCTATGGACTAGGGGCACCGGGGAGCTGTTTTTT.

This clone occurred once. V usage is TRBV5-6 and J usage is TRBJ2-5; TRBD1 aligns across 7 bases. The CDR3 is 13 residues long. Looked up from germline, CDR1 is SGHDT and CDR2 is YYEEEE. The J segment lost 4 bases and the V segment lost 2 bases, leaving 2 bases of the junction unmatched. CDR3 protein: CASSLSGGETQYF. DNA of the CDR3: TGTGCCAGCAGCTTATCAGGGGGAGAGACCCAGTACTTC.